This is a list of T cell receptor beta chains from one sample in a study of blood T cells in healthy people across ages. TCRdb analysed the 5' RACE reads with MiXCR anew, one entry per CDR3 protein. The sample carries roughly 1,500,000 distinct CDR3 sequences, roughly 32% recorded once. Specimen: blood. Every receptor here comes from a woman younger than 45 in good health. The CDR3 runs from the conserved cysteine through the conserved F or W. Each record gives: clone size, J gene, V gene, D gene, CDR3 DNA, CDR3 protein. D genes are given only for firm matches. A clone size is listed for some rows: how often the clone was seen (once, few, many), or a class if it is expanded.

few TRBJ1-2 TRBV27 TRBD1 TGTGCCAGCGGATTGGGACAGCTCTATGGCTACACCTTC CASGLGQLYGYTF
NA TRBJ2-7 TRBV7-6 NA TGTGCCAGCAGCTCTTTCCTAGGGGGCTACGAGCAGTACTTC CASSSFLGGYEQYF
NA TRBJ2-1 TRBV2 TRBD2 TGTGCCAGCAGTGAAGGTAAACTAGCGGGCCGGAGCTCCTACAATGAGCAGTTCTTC CASSEGKLAGRSSYNEQFF
once TRBJ1-1 TRBV5-1 NA TGCGCCAGCAGCCCGGGGGACTTTTCTTCCACTGAAGCTTTCTTT CASSPGDFSSTEAFF
NA TRBJ2-1 TRBV9 NA TGTGCCAGCAGCGTCCAGGGGGGGTACAATGAGCAGTTCTTC CASSVQGGYNEQFF
NA TRBJ2-7 TRBV6-1 NA TGTGCCAGCAGTGATCGTGGCAGGGGCTACGAGCAGTACTTC CASSDRGRGYEQYF
many TRBJ2-7 TRBV6-1 TRBD2 TGTGCCAGCAGGAGGGATGCTAGCGGCTACGAGCAGTACTTC CASRRDASGYEQYF
NA TRBJ2-7 TRBV20-1 NA TGCAGTGCTAGAGTCTTCCCTGGCCACGAGCAGTACTTC CSARVFPGHEQYF
few TRBJ1-2 TRBV20-1 NA TGCAGTGCTAGAGGTGCGGAGGAAAGAGAATCCCTCTATGGCTACACCTTC CSARGAEERESLYGYTF
few TRBJ2-4 TRBV5-1 TRBD1 TGCGCCAGCAGCCTGGGACAGGGAGTCAAAGACATTCAGTACTTC CASSLGQGVKDIQYF
NA TRBJ2-5 TRBV12-3/TRBV12-4 TRBD2 TGTGCCAGCAGTCCCACGACTAGCGGGCCGGGGGAGACCCAGTACTTC CASSPTTSGPGETQYF
NA TRBJ1-2 TRBV20-1 NA TGCAGTGCTAGACCACGACAGAGGGGCTACACCTTC CSARPRQRGYTF
NA TRBJ1-1 TRBV30 NA TGTGCCTGGAGTGTATTTGGACAAGTGAACACTGAAGCTTTCTTT CAWSVFGQVNTEAFF
many TRBJ2-5 TRBV5-1 NA TGCGCCAGCAGTCCGAGAGAGTACCAAGAGACCCAGTACTTC CASSPREYQETQYF
few TRBJ2-5 TRBV7-9 NA TGTGCCAGCAGCTCGTCTAATGGGGGAGAGACCCAGTACTTC CASSSSNGGETQYF
few TRBJ2-1 TRBV20-1 NA TGCAGTGCTAGATGGGATGAGCAGTTCTTC CSARWDEQFF
NA TRBJ1-5 TRBV7-9 NA TGTGCCAGCAGCTTGGGGTACGGTCCATCGGAGCCCCAGCATTTT CASSLGYGPSEPQHF
many TRBJ2-5 TRBV29-1 NA TGCAGCGTTGACACGGGGACCCAAGAGACCCAGTACTTC CSVDTGTQETQYF
many TRBJ1-5 TRBV7-9 NA TGTGCCAGCAGCTTACCAAGGACGGACAATCAGCCCCAGCATTTT CASSLPRTDNQPQHF
NA TRBJ1-2 TRBV10-3 TRBD1 TGTGCCATCAGGGGCGGGACAGGGGTTGGCTACACCTTC CAIRGGTGVGYTF
NA TRBJ2-3 TRBV4-3 NA TGCGCCAGCAGCCAAGACCTGAGGGGTCACAGACAGCCCCCAAATACGCAGTATTTT CASSQDLRGHRQPPNTQYF
NA TRBJ1-2 TRBV29-1 TRBD1 TGCAGCGCAAAGAGGGCAGGGGGAGGCTACACCTTC CSAKRAGGGYTF
few TRBJ2-2 TRBV10-1 TRBD2 TGCGCCAGCAGTGGGACGCTAGGACTAGCGACCACCGGGGAGCTGTTTTTT CASSGTLGLATTGELFF
many TRBJ2-7 TRBV7-9 TRBD2 TGTGCCAGCAGCCCTCGCCGGGGGCGGGGGGACTCCTACGAGCAGTACTTC CASSPRRGRGDSYEQYF
few TRBJ2-3 TRBV9 TRBD2 TGTGCCAGCAGCGCCCGGGATGCGGGAGGGCCAGCAGATACGCAGTATTTT CASSARDAGGPADTQYF
few TRBJ2-1 TRBV4-1 NA TGCGCCAGCAGCCATGGGGGTTTTCCCAATGAGCAGTTCTTC CASSHGGFPNEQFF
NA TRBJ2-7 TRBV28 TRBD2 TGTGCCAGCAGTTTCCCGAGCGGGACCTGGCAGTACTTC CASSFPSGTWQYF
NA TRBJ2-1 TRBV7-2 NA TGTGCCAGCAGCCCACAGGGACTACTCTCTTACAATGAGCAGTTCTTC CASSPQGLLSYNEQFF
NA TRBJ2-7 TRBV4-2 TRBD2 TGTGCCTGCAGCCAAGAGAGGATCGGGGAGGGGACTTTCCTAGGCGAGCAGTACTTC CACSQERIGEGTFLGEQYF
few TRBJ2-7 TRBV2 NA TGTGCCAGCAGTGACACCGGGTCCTATTACGAGCAGTACTTC CASSDTGSYYEQYF
NA TRBJ1-5 TRBV20-1 NA TGCAATGCTACCGGTAACAATCAGCCCCAGCATTTT CNATGNNQPQHF
NA TRBJ2-7 TRBV18 NA TGTGCCAGCTCACCACCTACGGGGACCCCCGAGCAGTACTTC CASSPPTGTPEQYF
few TRBJ1-2 TRBV7-6 NA TGTGCCAGCAGCTCCGGGGCAGGCTACACCTTC CASSSGAGYTF
NA TRBJ2-2 TRBV9 NA TGTGCCAGCAGCCTAGTGGGGGCAACCGGGGAGCGGTTTTTT CASSLVGATGERFF
NA TRBJ2-7 TRBV12-3/TRBV12-4 TRBD2 TGTGCCAGCAGCCCGGGGGGAGATCCAGAGCAGTACTTC CASSPGGDPEQYF
NA TRBJ2-3 TRBV6-1 NA TGTGCCAGCAGTGAAGCGCCAACCGAATATACGCAGTATTTT CASSEAPTEYTQYF
once TRBJ2-6 TRBV7-9 TRBD1 TGTGCCAGCAGCCGCCGGGACAGGGAGAGCTCTGGGGCCAACGTCCTGACTTTC CASSRRDRESSGANVLTF
few TRBJ1-3 TRBV29-1 TRBD1 TGCAGCGCGAGACAGGGCGGAAACACCATATATTTT CSARQGGNTIYF
NA TRBJ1-1 TRBV4-1 NA TGCGCCAGCAGCCACCTCATTGACAGGTCGGGCTTTTTCGCTTTCTTT CASSHLIDRSGFFAFF
NA TRBJ2-1 TRBV4-1 NA TGCGCCAGCGGCCAAGAGAACTCGTACAATGAGCAGTTCTTC CASGQENSYNEQFF
NA TRBJ1-2 TRBV28 TRBD1 TGTGCCAGCAGTTTACCCTCCAACAGGGGTGGCTACACCTTC CASSLPSNRGGYTF
NA TRBJ2-1 TRBV11-2 TRBD1 TGTGCCAGCAGCTTCCTGAGACAGGGCAATGAGCAGGTCTTC CASSFLRQGNEQVF